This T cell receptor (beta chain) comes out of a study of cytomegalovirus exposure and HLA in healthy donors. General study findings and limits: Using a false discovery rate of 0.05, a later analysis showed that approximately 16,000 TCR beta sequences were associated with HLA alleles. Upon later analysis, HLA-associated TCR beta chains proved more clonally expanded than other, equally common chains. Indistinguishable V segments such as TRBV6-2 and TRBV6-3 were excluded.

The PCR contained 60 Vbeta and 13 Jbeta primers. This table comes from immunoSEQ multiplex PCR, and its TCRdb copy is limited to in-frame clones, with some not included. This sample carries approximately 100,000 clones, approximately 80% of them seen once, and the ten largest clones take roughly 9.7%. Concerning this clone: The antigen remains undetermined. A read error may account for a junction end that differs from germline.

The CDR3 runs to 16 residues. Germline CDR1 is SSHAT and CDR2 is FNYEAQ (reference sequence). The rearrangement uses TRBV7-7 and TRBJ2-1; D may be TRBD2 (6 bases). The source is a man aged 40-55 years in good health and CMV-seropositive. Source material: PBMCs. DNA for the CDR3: TGTGCTAGCAGCTTAGGGGCGGGGAGGTACTACAATGAGCAGTTCTTC. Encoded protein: CASSLGAGRYYNEQFF.